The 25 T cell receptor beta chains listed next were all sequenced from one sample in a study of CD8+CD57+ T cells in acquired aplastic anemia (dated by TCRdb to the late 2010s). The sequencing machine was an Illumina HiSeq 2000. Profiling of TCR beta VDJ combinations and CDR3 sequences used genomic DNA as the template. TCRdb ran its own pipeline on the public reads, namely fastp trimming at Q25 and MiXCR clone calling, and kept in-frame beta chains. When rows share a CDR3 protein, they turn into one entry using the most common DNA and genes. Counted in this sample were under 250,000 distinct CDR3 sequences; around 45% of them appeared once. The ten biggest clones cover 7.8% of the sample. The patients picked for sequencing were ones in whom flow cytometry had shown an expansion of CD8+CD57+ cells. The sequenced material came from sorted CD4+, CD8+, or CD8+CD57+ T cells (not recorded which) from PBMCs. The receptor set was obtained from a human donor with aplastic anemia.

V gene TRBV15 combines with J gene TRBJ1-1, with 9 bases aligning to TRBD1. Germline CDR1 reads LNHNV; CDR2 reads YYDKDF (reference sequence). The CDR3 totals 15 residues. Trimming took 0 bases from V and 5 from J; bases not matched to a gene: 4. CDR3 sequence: CATSREDRGRTEAFF. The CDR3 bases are TGTGCCACCAGCAGAGAGGACAGGGGTAGGACTGAAGCTTTCTTT.

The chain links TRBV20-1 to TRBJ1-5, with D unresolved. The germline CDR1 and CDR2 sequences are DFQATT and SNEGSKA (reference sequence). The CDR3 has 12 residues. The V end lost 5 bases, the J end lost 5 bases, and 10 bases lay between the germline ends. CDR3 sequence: CSASNSDQPQHF. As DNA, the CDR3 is TGCAGTGCTTCTAACAGCGATCAGCCCCAGCATTTT.

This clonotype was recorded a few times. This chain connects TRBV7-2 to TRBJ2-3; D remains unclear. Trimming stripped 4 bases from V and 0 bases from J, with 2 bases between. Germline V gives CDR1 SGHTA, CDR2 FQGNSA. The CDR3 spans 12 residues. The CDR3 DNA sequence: TGTGCCAGCAGCTCTAGCACAGATACGCAGTATTTT. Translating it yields CASSSSTDTQYF.

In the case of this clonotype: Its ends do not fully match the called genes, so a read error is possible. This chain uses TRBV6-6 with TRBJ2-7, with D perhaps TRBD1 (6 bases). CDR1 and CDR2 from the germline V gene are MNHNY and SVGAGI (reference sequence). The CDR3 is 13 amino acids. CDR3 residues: CAISEDQGPEQYF. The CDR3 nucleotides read TGTGCCATCAGTGAAGACCAGGGGCCCGAGCAGTACTTC.

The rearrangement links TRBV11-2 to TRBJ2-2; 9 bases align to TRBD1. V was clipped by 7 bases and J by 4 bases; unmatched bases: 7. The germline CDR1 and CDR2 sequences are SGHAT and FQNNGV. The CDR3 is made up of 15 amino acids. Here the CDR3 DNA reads TGTGCCAGCAACCGGACAGGGGTGTCCACCGGGGAGCTGTTTTTT. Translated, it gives CASNRTGVSTGELFF.

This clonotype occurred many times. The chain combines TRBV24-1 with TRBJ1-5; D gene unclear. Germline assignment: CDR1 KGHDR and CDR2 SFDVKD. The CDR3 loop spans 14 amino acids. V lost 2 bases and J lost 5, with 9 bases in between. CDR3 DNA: TGTGCCACCAGTGATTCGGGCTCCGATCAGCCCCAGCATTTT. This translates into CATSDSGSDQPQHF.

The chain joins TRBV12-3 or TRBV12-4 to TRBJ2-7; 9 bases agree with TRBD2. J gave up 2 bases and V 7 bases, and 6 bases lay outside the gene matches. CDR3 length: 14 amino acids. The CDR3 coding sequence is TGTGCCAGCACAAACGGCGGGGGGGCCTACGAGCAGTACTTC. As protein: CASTNGGGAYEQYF.

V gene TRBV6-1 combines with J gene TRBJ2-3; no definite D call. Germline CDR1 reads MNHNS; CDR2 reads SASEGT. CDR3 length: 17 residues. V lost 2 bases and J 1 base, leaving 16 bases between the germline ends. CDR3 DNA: TGTGCCAGCAGTGAACCTCCCAGGTGGAGAGGCACAGATACGCAGTATTTT. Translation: CASSEPPRWRGTDTQYF.

In nucleotides, the CDR3 is TGTGCCAGCAGCCAATCCGTCCCAGGCTATGGCTACACCTTC. The encoded protein is CASSQSVPGYGYTF. This chain connects TRBV14 to TRBJ1-2, with D unclear. Per the germline V gene, CDR1 is SGHDN and CDR2 is FVKESK. The CDR3 spans 14 residues. Trimming shortened V by 2 bases and J by 4 bases, and 11 bases separated the two germline ends.

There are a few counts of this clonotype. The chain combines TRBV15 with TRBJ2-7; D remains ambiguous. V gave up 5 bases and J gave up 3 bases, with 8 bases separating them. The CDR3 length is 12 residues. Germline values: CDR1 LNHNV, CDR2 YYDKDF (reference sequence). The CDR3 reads CATSSRGYEQYF. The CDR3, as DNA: TGTGCCACCAGCTCCCGCGGCTACGAGCAGTACTTC.

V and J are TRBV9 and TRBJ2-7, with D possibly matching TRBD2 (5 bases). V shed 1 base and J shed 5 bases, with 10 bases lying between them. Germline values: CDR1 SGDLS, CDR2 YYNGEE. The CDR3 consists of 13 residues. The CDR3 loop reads CASSVYGVDEQYF. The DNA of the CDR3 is TGTGCCAGCAGCGTATACGGGGTCGACGAGCAGTACTTC.

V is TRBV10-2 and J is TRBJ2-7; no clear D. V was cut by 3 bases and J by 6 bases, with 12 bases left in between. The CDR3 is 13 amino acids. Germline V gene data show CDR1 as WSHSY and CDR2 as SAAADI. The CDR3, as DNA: TGCGCCAGCAGTGATGTCCTCCGAGGCGAGCAGTACTTC. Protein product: CASSDVLRGEQYF.

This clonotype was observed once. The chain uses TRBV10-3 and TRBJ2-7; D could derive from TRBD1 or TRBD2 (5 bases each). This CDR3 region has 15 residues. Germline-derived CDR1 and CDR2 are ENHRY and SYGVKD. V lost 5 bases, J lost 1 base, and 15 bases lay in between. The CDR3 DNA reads TGTGCCATCAGTTACGACCTGGGGGTTTCCTACGAGCAGTACTTC. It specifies CAISYDLGVSYEQYF.

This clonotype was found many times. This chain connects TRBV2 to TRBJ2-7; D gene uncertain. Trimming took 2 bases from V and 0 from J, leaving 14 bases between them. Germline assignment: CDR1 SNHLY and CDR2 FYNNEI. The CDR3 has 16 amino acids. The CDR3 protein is CASSESTPTSSYEQYF. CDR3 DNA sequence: TGTGCCAGCAGTGAAAGCACGCCGACAAGCTCCTACGAGCAGTACTTC.

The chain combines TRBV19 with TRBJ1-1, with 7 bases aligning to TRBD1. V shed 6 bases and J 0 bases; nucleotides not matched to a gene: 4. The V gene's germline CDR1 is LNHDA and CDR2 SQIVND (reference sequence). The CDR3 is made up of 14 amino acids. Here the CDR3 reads CASRGGSMNTEAFF. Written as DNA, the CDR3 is TGTGCCAGTAGAGGGGGCTCCATGAACACTGAAGCTTTCTTT.

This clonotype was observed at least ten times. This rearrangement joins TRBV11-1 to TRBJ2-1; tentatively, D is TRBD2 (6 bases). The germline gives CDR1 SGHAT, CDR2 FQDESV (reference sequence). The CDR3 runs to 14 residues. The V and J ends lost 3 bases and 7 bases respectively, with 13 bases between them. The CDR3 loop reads CASSFSGGTNEQFF. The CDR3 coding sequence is TGTGCCAGCAGCTTCTCCGGGGGAACGAATGAGCAGTTCTTC. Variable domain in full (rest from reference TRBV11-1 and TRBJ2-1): EAEVAQSPRYKITEKSQAVAFWCDPISGHATLYWYRQILGQGPELLVQFQDESVVDDSQLPKDRFSAERLKGVDSTLKIQPAELGDSAMYLCASSFSGGTNEQFFGPGTRLTVL.

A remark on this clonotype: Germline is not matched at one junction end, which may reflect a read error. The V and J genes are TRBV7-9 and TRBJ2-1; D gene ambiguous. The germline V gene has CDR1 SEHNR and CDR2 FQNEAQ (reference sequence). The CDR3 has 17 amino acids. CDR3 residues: CASSQDWPESGYNEQFF. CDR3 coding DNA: TGCGCCAGCAGCCAAGATTGGCCAGAGAGTGGCTACAATGAGCAGTTCTTC.

CDR3 coding DNA: TGTGCCAGCAGTTTATCTAGCGGGACTTACAATGAGCAGTTCTTC. It translates to CASSLSSGTYNEQFF. The chain couples TRBV27 to TRBJ2-1; the match to TRBD2 covers 8 bases. V lost 0 bases to trimming and J lost 4 bases; unmatched junction nucleotides: 2. Per the germline V gene, CDR1 is MNHEY and CDR2 is SMNVEV (reference sequence). CDR3 length: 15 amino acids.

In DNA form, the CDR3 reads TGCAGCGTTGGGGACGTCCAGCAGTACTTC. It encodes CSVGDVQQYF. The V call is TRBV29-1, the J call TRBJ2-7; D may match TRBD1 or TRBD2 (5 bases each). The CDR3 spans 10 residues. The V and J ends lost 4 bases and 8 bases respectively, with 9 bases between them. Germline loops: CDR1 SQVTM, CDR2 ANQGSEA.

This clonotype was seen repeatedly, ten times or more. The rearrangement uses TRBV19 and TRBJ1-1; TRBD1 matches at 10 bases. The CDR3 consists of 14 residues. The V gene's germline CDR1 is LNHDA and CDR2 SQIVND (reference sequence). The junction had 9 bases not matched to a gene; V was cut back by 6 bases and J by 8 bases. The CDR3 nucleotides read TGTGCCAGTAGCCCCGACAGGGGGCGAACAGAAGCTTTCTTT. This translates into CASSPDRGRTEAFF.

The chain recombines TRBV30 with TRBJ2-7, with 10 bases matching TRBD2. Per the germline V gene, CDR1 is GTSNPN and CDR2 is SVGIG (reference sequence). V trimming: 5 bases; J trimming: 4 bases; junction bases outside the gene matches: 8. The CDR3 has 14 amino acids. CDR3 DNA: TGTGCCTGGCAAACTAGCGGGGAAGAATACGAGCAGTACTTC. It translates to CAWQTSGEEYEQYF.

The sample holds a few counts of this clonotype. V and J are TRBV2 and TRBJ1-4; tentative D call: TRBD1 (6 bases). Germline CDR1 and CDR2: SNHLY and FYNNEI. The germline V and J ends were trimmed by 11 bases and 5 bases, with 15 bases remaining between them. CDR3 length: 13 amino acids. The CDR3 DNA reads TGTGCCGGCAAAGGGGGAACCAATGAAAAACTGTTTTTT. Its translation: CAGKGGTNEKLFF.

Here the CDR3 reads CASSQGLAEAKNIQYF. The CDR3 coding sequence is TGTGCCAGCAGCCAAGGACTAGCGGAGGCCAAAAACATTCAGTACTTC. The chain is built from TRBV10-3 and TRBJ2-4; TRBD2 matches 10 bases. The CDR3 spans 16 residues. Germline values: CDR1 ENHRY, CDR2 SYGVKD. The V segment lost 10 bases and the J segment 1 base; nucleotides outside the gene matches: 10.

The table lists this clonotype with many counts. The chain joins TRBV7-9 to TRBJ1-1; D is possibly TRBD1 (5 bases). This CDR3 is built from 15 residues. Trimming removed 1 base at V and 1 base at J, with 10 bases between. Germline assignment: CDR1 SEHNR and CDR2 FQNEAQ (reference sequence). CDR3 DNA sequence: TGTGCCAGCAGCTTAGAGGCAGGGAAGAACACTGAAGCTTTCTTT. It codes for CASSLEAGKNTEAFF. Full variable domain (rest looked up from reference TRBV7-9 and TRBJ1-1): DTGVSQNPRHKITKRGQNVTFRCDPISEHNRLYWYRQTLGQGPEFLTYFQNEAQLEKSRLLSDRFSAERPKGSFSTLEIQRTEQGDSAMYLCASSLEAGKNTEAFFGQGTRLTVV.

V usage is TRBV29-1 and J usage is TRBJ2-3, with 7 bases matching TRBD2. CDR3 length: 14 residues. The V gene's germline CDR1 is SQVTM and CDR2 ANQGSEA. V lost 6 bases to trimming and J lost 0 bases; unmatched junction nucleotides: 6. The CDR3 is CSVGGVPSTDTQYF. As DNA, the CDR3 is TGCAGCGTGGGGGGGGTCCCTAGCACAGATACGCAGTATTTT.